The 30 T cell receptor beta chains reported below all come from one sample, sequenced in a study of regulatory T cells in long-lasting Graves disease. The TCR beta library used iRepertoire HTBI primers with Arm-PCR amplification of CDR3. From the multiplex PCR reads, TCRdb called clonotypes with MiXCR, one entry per CDR3 protein. The sample records 350,000 to 550,000 distinct CDR3 sequences, about 16% being singletons. Time point meaning: newly diagnosed GD, antithyroid drugs for less than 3 months. PBMC-derived RNA was used for the TCR library. This sample was also put to use in a study of T cells in Graves' hyperthyroidism and ophthalmopathy.

Sequences were derived from peripheral blood mononuclear cells (PBMCs), sampled at new diagnosis, from a patient treated with antithyroid drugs. The receptors shown here come from a young woman with Graves disease.

This clonotype was seen only a few times. CDR3: CASSPREADEQYF. The CDR3, as DNA: TGTGCCAGCTCACCACGGGAGGCGGACGAGCAGTACTTC. V and J are TRBV18 and TRBJ2-7; a possible D gene is TRBD2 (6 bases). Trimming left V 1 base short and J 5 bases short, with 9 bases between. The CDR3 loop spans 13 amino acids. In germline, CDR1 is KGHSH, CDR2 LQKENI. Full variable domain (outside the CDR3, taken from reference TRBV18 and TRBJ2-7): NAGVMQNPRHLVRRRGQEARLRCSPMKGHSHVYWYRQLPEEGLKFMVYLQKENIIDESGMPKERFSAEFPKEGPSILRIQQVVRGDSAAYFCASSPREADEQYFGPGTRLTVT.

This clonotype occurred many times. The J gene is TRBJ2-7, the V gene TRBV6-2 or TRBV6-3, with TRBD2 matching over 10 bases. CDR3 length: 16 amino acids. Germline CDR1 reads MNHEY; CDR2 reads SVGEGT. With 2 bases clipped from V and 3 bases from J, the junction kept 7 bases outside the gene matches. The CDR3 region has the DNA TGTGCCAGCAGTTACAATCTCAAGCGGGAGGGCTACGAGCAGTACTTC. Its protein product is CASSYNLKREGYEQYF.

This clonotype showed up just a few times. This sequence joins TRBV30 and TRBJ2-3; 7 bases map to TRBD2. V was clipped by 8 bases and J by 8 bases; unmatched bases: 19. Per the germline V gene, CDR1 is GTSNPN and CDR2 is SVGIG (reference sequence). The CDR3 spans 15 residues. The CDR3 nucleotides are TGTGCCAGGTCTACGGGACTAACGACGGGCGGTACGCAGTATTTT. Encoded protein: CARSTGLTTGGTQYF.

This clonotype was recorded a few times. The junction departs from the called germline gene at one end, perhaps through a read error. This chain joins TRBV6-1 and TRBJ1-5; D is perhaps TRBD1 (6 bases). The CDR3 consists of 14 residues. Germline V gene sequence: CDR1 MNHNS, CDR2 SASEGT. The CDR3 nucleotides are TGTGCCAGCAGGGAAGGACAGTTAAATCAGCCCCAGCATTTT. This encodes CASREGQLNQPQHF.

This clonotype came up many times. The chain is built from TRBV12-3 or TRBV12-4 and TRBJ1-4; tentative D call: TRBD1 (6 bases). CDR3 size: 14 residues. Trimming removed 4 bases at V and 7 bases at J, with 13 bases between. The CDR3 reads CASSSQGGGEKLFF. The CDR3, as DNA: TGTGCCAGCAGTTCACAGGGTGGGGGTGAAAAACTGTTTTTT.

This clonotype was counted only a few times. The chain carries TRBV6-2 or TRBV6-3 and TRBJ2-7; D is possibly TRBD2 (5 bases). V was pared by 5 bases and J by 6 bases, with 8 bases between. Germline loops: CDR1 MNHEY, CDR2 SVGEGT. The CDR3 sequence is 11 residues long. This CDR3 is CASSEEGEQYF. The CDR3 DNA is TGTGCCAGCAGTGAAGAGGGCGAGCAGTACTTC.

The chain employs TRBV7-9 and TRBJ2-1; D unresolved. Trimming stripped 1 base from V and 9 bases from J, with 7 bases between. CDR3 length equals 12 residues. Germline lookup yields CDR1 SEHNR and CDR2 FQNEAQ (reference sequence). CDR3 DNA: TGTGCCAGCAGCTTAGGGGCCGGTGAGCAGTTCTTC. It encodes CASSLGAGEQFF.

The rearrangement links TRBV12-3 or TRBV12-4 to TRBJ1-3, with D possibly being TRBD1 (6 bases). This CDR3 region has 14 residues. Trimming removed 5 bases from V and 0 bases from J, with 8 bases in between. As DNA, the CDR3 is TGTGCCAGCAGTCGGACAGCCTCTGGAAACACCATATATTTT. It encodes CASSRTASGNTIYF.

This clonotype was counted a single time. This chain links TRBV3-1 with TRBJ1-1; a possible D gene is TRBD1 (6 bases). CDR3 length: 16 amino acids. Germline values: CDR1 LGHDT, CDR2 YNNKEL (reference sequence). The V end lost 3 bases, the J end lost 1 base, and 15 bases lay between the germline ends. The CDR3 DNA is TGTGCCAGCAGCCACAGAGTGGGAGGGGGGAACACTGAAGCTTTCTTT. The encoded protein is CASSHRVGGGNTEAFF.

This chain joins TRBV4-1 and TRBJ2-7; 11 bases align to TRBD2. Per germline, CDR1 MGHRA and CDR2 YSYEKL. The ends lost 6 bases at V and 1 base at J; junction bases unmatched: 5. The CDR3 length is 15 residues. This CDR3 is CASRGGLADSYEQYF. In DNA form, the CDR3 reads TGCGCCAGCAGGGGGGGACTAGCGGATTCCTACGAGCAGTACTTC.

This chain connects TRBV4-3 to TRBJ1-6; D uncertain. The germline CDR1 and CDR2 sequences are LGHNA and YSLEER. The CDR3 contains 15 residues. Trimming shortened V by 3 bases and J by 4 bases, and 10 bases separated the two germline ends. CDR3 residues: CASSQGNNYNSPLHF. The DNA of the CDR3 is TGCGCCAGCAGCCAGGGGAATAATTATAATTCACCCCTCCACTTT.

The chain couples TRBV24-1 to TRBJ2-3, with D uncertain. Germline V gene lookup returns CDR1 KGHDR and CDR2 SFDVKD. Trimming cost V 1 base and J 2 bases, with 6 bases left between them. This CDR3 contains 14 residues. CDR3 nucleotide sequence: TGTGCCACCAGTGATTTATCAGTCACAGATACGCAGTATTTT. Translating gives CATSDLSVTDTQYF.

This clonotype was observed many times. The J gene is TRBJ2-1, the V gene TRBV27, with D hard to call. The germline V gene encodes CDR1 MNHEY and CDR2 SMNVEV (reference sequence). This CDR3 has 15 amino acids. Trimming pared 6 bases from V and 0 bases from J, leaving 12 bases between. CDR3 coding DNA: TGTGCCAGCAGCCCGCTACAGAGCTCCTACAATGAGCAGTTCTTC. Protein sequence: CASSPLQSSYNEQFF.

This clonotype was counted only a few times. This chain links TRBV19 with TRBJ2-7; D remains unclear. The germline V gene encodes CDR1 LNHDA and CDR2 SQIVND (reference sequence). V was cut by 4 bases and J by 3 bases, with 13 bases left in between. The CDR3 is 14 amino acids. CDR3: CASSTGRKGYEQYF. The CDR3 DNA reads as TGTGCCAGTAGTACGGGTAGGAAGGGCTACGAGCAGTACTTC.

This clonotype has a count of ten or more. The chain recombines TRBV12-3 or TRBV12-4 with TRBJ1-2; D is unclear. Trimming stripped 5 bases from V and 7 bases from J, with 17 bases between. The CDR3 extends over 14 amino acids. The CDR3 region has the DNA TGTGCCAGCAGTCTGGGAAGGGCGAGTCCTGGCTACACCTTC. This sequence encodes CASSLGRASPGYTF.

The chain uses TRBV7-3 and TRBJ2-2; tentatively, D is TRBD2 (5 bases). This CDR3 comprises 14 residues. Germline loops: CDR1 SGHTA, CDR2 FQGTGA. V was trimmed by 4 bases and J by 7 bases, leaving 13 bases between them. The CDR3 protein is CASSWSYGDGELFF. The DNA for the CDR3 is TGTGCCAGCAGCTGGTCGTACGGGGACGGGGAGCTGTTTTTT.

Many counts were recorded for this clonotype. The chain recombines TRBV12-3 or TRBV12-4 with TRBJ1-1; D is unclear. The length of the CDR3 is 13 residues. V was pared by 3 bases and J by 5 bases, with 10 bases between. For the CDR3, the DNA is TGTGCCAGCAGTTTCCCGAAAACGACTGAAGCTTTCTTT. Residues: CASSFPKTTEAFF.

The V call is TRBV6-1, the J call TRBJ2-1, with a possible D match to TRBD1 (6 bases). CDR1 is MNHNS and CDR2 is SASEGT in the germline V gene. The CDR3 extends over 14 amino acids. CDR3 in amino acids: CATTGQLSYNEQFF. CDR3 nucleotides: TGTGCTACGACTGGACAGCTCTCCTACAATGAGCAGTTCTTC.

This clonotype was counted many times. The V and J genes are TRBV3-1 and TRBJ1-1; no clear D gene. Germline V gene sequence: CDR1 LGHDT, CDR2 YNNKEL (reference sequence). CDR3 length: 13 residues. V lost 0 bases, J lost 3 bases, and 5 bases lay in between. Here the CDR3 DNA reads TGTGCCAGCAGCCAAGAAGGGTACACTGAAGCTTTCTTT. Amino acid sequence: CASSQEGYTEAFF.

This clonotype was recorded a few times. The chain combines TRBV28 with TRBJ1-4, with a weak D call TRBD1 (6 bases). The V gene lost 5 bases and the J gene lost 7 bases, with 17 bases spanning the gap. From germline, CDR1 is MDHEN and CDR2 SYDVKM. This CDR3 spans 15 amino acids. The chain's CDR3 is CASSARDKFSEKLFF. DNA of the CDR3: TGTGCCAGCAGTGCTAGGGACAAATTTTCTGAAAAACTGTTTTTT.

In its sample, this clonotype was seen many times. The chain couples TRBV12-3 or TRBV12-4 to TRBJ1-2; D possibly corresponds to TRBD1 (5 bases). The CDR3 has 14 amino acids. The V gene lost 5 bases and the J gene lost 8 bases, with 18 bases spanning the gap. The CDR3 region is CASSNYGGQGGYTF. The CDR3 nucleotides read TGTGCCAGCAGTAATTACGGCGGGCAGGGCGGCTACACCTTC.

This clonotype was detected many times. This chain connects TRBV18 to TRBJ2-1; 7 nucleotides agree with TRBD1. Per the germline V gene, CDR1 is KGHSH and CDR2 is LQKENI. CDR3 length equals 15 residues. The trim removed 1 base at V and 3 bases at J, leaving 3 bases unmatched. The CDR3 nucleotides are TGTGCCAGCTCACCACAGAGGGACAGCTACAATGAGCAGTTCTTC. Amino acid sequence: CASSPQRDSYNEQFF.

At least ten counts were recorded for this clonotype. This chain connects TRBV7-8 to TRBJ2-5; D gene uncertain. The CDR3 has 11 amino acids. Trimming shortened V by 5 bases and J by 5 bases, and 6 bases separated the two germline ends. CDR1 and CDR2 (germline): SGHVS, FQNEAQ. The CDR3 reads CASSISETQYF. The CDR3 coding sequence is TGTGCCAGCAGCATTAGTGAGACCCAGTACTTC.

This clonotype has a handful of counts. The rearrangement uses TRBV12-5 and TRBJ2-6; either TRBD1 or TRBD2 may supply D (5 bases each). The germline CDR1 and CDR2 sequences are LGHNT and FRNRAP. This CDR3 is built from 16 residues. The ends were cut back, 2 bases at V and 4 bases at J, with 12 bases in the middle. CDR3 nucleotides: TGTGCTAGTGGTTTGATCATGGGGGTCGGGGCCAACGTCCTGACTTTC. Protein sequence: CASGLIMGVGANVLTF.

This chain joins TRBV2 and TRBJ1-2, with 7 bases lining up with TRBD1. J lost 4 bases, V lost 9 bases, and 5 bases had no gene match. This CDR3 spans 12 amino acids. Germline V gene data show CDR1 as SNHLY and CDR2 as FYNNEI. The CDR3 here is CASLGQTYGYTF. CDR3 sequence (DNA): TGTGCCAGTTTGGGACAGACCTATGGCTACACCTTC.

The sample holds a few counts of this clonotype. The chain combines TRBV6-2 or TRBV6-3 with TRBJ1-1, with D possibly being TRBD1 (5 bases). V was trimmed by 2 bases and J by 3 bases, leaving 13 bases between them. This CDR3 contains 15 residues. Germline CDR1 reads MNHEY; CDR2 reads SVGEGT. CDR3 DNA sequence: TGTGCCAGCAGTTACAGGACACCGTCGGACACTGAAGCTTTCTTT. Its protein product is CASSYRTPSDTEAFF.

This clonotype has at least ten counts. The V gene is TRBV3-1, the J gene TRBJ2-7; 7 nucleotides agree with TRBD1. Germline V gives CDR1 LGHDT, CDR2 YNNKEL (reference sequence). This CDR3 spans 14 amino acids. V was pared by 5 bases and J by 2 bases, with 6 bases of the junction left unmatched. In DNA, the CDR3 is TGTGCCAGCAGCGCGTTCAGGGGGACCTACGAGCAGTACTTC. It is translated as CASSAFRGTYEQYF.

This rearrangement joins TRBV29-1 to TRBJ2-7; 8 positions match TRBD1. Germline V gene lookup returns CDR1 SQVTM and CDR2 ANQGSEA. The length of the CDR3 is 11 residues. Trimming cost V 5 bases and J 13 bases; bases outside gene matches: 10. This chain's CDR3 is CSVTFRDRFYF. The CDR3 bases are TGCAGCGTTACTTTCCGGGACAGGTTTTACTTC.

This chain links TRBV6-5 with TRBJ2-5, with 9 bases identical to TRBD1. This CDR3 contains 15 residues. Trimming removed 4 bases from V and 8 bases from J; junction bases left unmatched: 11. CDR1 is MNHEY and CDR2 is SVGAGI in the germline V gene. The CDR3: CASSFGTGPKITQYF. CDR3 in DNA: TGTGCCAGCAGTTTCGGGACAGGGCCCAAGATTACCCAGTACTTC.

Ten or more counts support this clonotype. CDR3 residues: CAWSVGAAAVQETQYF. CDR3 coding DNA: TGTGCCTGGAGTGTAGGAGCGGCAGCCGTACAAGAGACCCAGTACTTC. V gene TRBV30 combines with J gene TRBJ2-5; TRBD2 is a possible D gene (5 bases). Germline V lookup: CDR1 GTSNPN, CDR2 SVGIG (reference sequence). Trimming cost V 0 bases and J 2 bases, with 16 bases left between them. The CDR3 contains 16 residues.